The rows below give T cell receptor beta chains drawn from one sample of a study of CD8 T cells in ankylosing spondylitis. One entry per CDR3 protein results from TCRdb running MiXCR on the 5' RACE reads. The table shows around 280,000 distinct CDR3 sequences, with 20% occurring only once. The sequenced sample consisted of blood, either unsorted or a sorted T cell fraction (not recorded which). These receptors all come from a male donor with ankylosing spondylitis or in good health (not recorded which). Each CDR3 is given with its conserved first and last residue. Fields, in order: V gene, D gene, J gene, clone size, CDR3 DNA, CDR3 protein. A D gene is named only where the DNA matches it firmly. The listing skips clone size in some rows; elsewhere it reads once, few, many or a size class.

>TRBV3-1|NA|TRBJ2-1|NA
TGTGCCAGCAGCCAAAGAGGGGGCAATGAGCAGTTCTTC
CASSQRGGNEQFF
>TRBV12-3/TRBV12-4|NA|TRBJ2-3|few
TGTGCCAGCAGTTTACCTCTCCGGAATACGCAGTATTTT
CASSLPLRNTQYF
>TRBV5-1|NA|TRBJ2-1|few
TGCGCCAGCAGCTCACGTCCGGGGGGCCCCGGCAATGAGCAGTTCTTC
CASSSRPGGPGNEQFF
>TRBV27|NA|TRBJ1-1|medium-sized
TGTGCCAGCAGTCATCTGGAGGGGAGGAACACTGAAGCTTTCTTT
CASSHLEGRNTEAFF
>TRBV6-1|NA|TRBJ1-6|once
TGTGCCAGCAGTGAGCGGGCCAGGGCGGATAATTCACCCCTCCACTTT
CASSERARADNSPLHF
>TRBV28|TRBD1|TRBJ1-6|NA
TGTGCCAGCAGTTCCTCAGGGACAGGAGTAAATTCACCCCTCCACTTT
CASSSSGTGVNSPLHF
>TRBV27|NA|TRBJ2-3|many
TGTGCCAGCAGGCCCCACGAGGCAGCTAGCACAGATACGCAGTATTTT
CASRPHEAASTDTQYF
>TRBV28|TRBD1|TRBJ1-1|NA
TGTGCCAGCAGTTTACCGCGACAGGGGGACACTGAAGCTTTCTTT
CASSLPRQGDTEAFF
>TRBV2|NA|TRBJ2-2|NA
TGTGCCAGCAGTGAAAGAGAAAACACCGGGGAGCTGTTTTTT
CASSERENTGELFF
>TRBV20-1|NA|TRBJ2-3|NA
TGCAGTGTCTGGACGGGGGATACGCAGTATTTT
CSVWTGDTQYF
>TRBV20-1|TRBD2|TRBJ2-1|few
TGCAGTGCTTGGGACCCGGGACTAGCGGGCAAAGGTCGCGACAATGAGCAGTTCTTC
CSAWDPGLAGKGRDNEQFF
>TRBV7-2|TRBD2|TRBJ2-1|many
TGTGCCAGCAGCTTGTGGGGCGGGAGCTCCTACAATGAGCAGTTCTTC
CASSLWGGSSYNEQFF
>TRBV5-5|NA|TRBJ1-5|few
TGTGCCAGCAGCTTGACGGGTAGTCTCGGCAATCAGCCCCAGCATTTT
CASSLTGSLGNQPQHF
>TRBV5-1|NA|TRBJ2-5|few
TGCGCCAGCAGCCTTGACGGACAGATCCAAGAGACCCAGTACTTC
CASSLDGQIQETQYF
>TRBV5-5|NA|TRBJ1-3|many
TGTGCCAGCAGCCGGGGACGCTTCTCTGGAAACACCATATATTTT
CASSRGRFSGNTIYF
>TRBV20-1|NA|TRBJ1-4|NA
TGCAGTGCTAGAGGCCTCAGGGGCGGGAGGGAAAAACTGTTTTTT
CSARGLRGGREKLFF
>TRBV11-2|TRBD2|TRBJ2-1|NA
TGTGCCAGCAGCTATGGGTCGGGCGGGAGGTTCATCAATGAGCAGTTCTTC
CASSYGSGGRFINEQFF
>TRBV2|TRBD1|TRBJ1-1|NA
TGTGCCAGCAGTTCACAGGGGTTTGAAGCTTTCTTT
CASSSQGFEAFF
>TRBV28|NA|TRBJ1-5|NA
TGTGCCAGCAATGATAGCAATCAGCCCCAGCATTTT
CASNDSNQPQHF
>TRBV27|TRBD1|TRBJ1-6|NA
TGTGCCAGCAGGATACAGGGGTTTGTATCACCCCTCCACTTT
CASRIQGFVSPLHF
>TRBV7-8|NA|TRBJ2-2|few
TGTGCCAGCAGCTCGGGGGACAAGAGCACCGGGGAGCTGTTTTTT
CASSSGDKSTGELFF
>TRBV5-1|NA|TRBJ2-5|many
TGCGCCAGCAGCGTCCTCGGGGAGACTCAACAGACCCAGTACTTC
CASSVLGETQQTQYF
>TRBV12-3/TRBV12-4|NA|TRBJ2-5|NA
TGTGCCAGCAGTTTGGGCAGGGCCCAAGAGACCCAGTACTTC
CASSLGRAQETQYF
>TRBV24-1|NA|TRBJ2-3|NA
TGTGCCACCAGTGCCCCCGTATTTGGCACAGATACGCAGTATTTT
CATSAPVFGTDTQYF
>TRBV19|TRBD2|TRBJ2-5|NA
TGTGCCAGTAGTATGGGGAGGGCAGAGACCCAGTACTTC
CASSMGRAETQYF
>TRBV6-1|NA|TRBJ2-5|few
TGTGCCAGCATTCAAGGGACCCGGGAGACCCAGTACTTC
CASIQGTRETQYF
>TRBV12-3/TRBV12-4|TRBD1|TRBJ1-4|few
TGTGCCAGCAGGTTTGGGACAGGGAATGAAAAACTGTTTTTT
CASRFGTGNEKLFF
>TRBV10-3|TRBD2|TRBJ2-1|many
TGTGCCATCAGCGAACCGGGACTAGCGGGAGGGAGGTTTAACAATGAGCAGTTCTTC
CAISEPGLAGGRFNNEQFF